Listed here is a single T cell receptor beta chain. The source of the sample is a study of blood T cell repertoires in COVID-19. At the level of the study: The origin of the acute and convalescent COVID-19 samples was the United States, Italy and Spain. In each case, the material was cDNA or gDNA derived from T cells, B-cell-depleted T cells, or PBMCs.

Authors' processing steps: Quantification of nucleated cells was approximated via reference gene primer amplification. TCRdb keeps only in-frame clones here, not all; method: immunoSEQ multiplex PCR. That table is the source of V, J and clone size, and D and trimming were worked out from the DNA. Of 20,000 or so clones in the sample, approximately 86% were seen once. Germline CDR1 is KGHSH and CDR2 is LQKENI. The CDR3 spans 13 residues. V was clipped by 8 bases and J by 1 base, with 11 bases between them. Sample: peripheral blood. V is TRBV18 and J is TRBJ1-1; D ambiguous. The TCR comes from a human donor with acute or convalescent COVID-19. The donor label of this sample is uncertain. The CDR3 loop reads CASAEGANTEAFF. Written as DNA, the CDR3 is TGTGCCAGCGCCGAGGGAGCGAACACTGAAGCTTTCTTT.